One and the same sample provided the 20 T cell receptor beta chains below, sequenced in a study of breast tumors, draining lymph nodes, adjacent tissues. MiXCR, run by TCRdb on the multiplex PCR reads, gives a single entry per CDR3 protein. The sample holds 150,000 to 250,000 distinct CDR3 sequences, over 25% seen once. Breast cancer patients provided tissue from their axillary draining lymph nodes. The sample comprised axillary lymph node tissue. These receptor sequences come from a female donor with breast cancer. Some clones in this sample may be carry-over from other donors' samples.

On this clonotype: A read error may explain this, as a much larger clone is one base away. This chain connects TRBV5-4 to TRBJ2-3; possibly TRBD1 for D (6 bases). The V end was cut by 4 bases, the J end by 0 bases, with 12 bases between. There are 15 residues in the CDR3. Germline V gives CDR1 SGHNT, CDR2 YYREEE (reference sequence). In DNA form, the CDR3 reads TGTGCCAGCAGCCCCCGGACAGCCAGCACAGATACGCAGTATTTT. Translation: CASSPRTASTDTQYF.

With regard to this clonotype: A much bigger clone sits one base away, suggesting this may be a read error. The chain joins TRBV7-2 to TRBJ2-3; 7 bases map to TRBD1. Germline lookup yields CDR1 SGHTA and CDR2 FQGNSA. The CDR3 extends over 17 amino acids. The CDR3 nucleotides are TGTGCCAGCAGCCCCCCTGGCGTCAGGGGGAGCACAGATCCGCAGTATTTT. Protein: CASSPPGVRGSTDPQYF. Complete variable domain (other parts from reference TRBV7-2 and TRBJ2-3): GAGVSQSPSNKVTEKGKDVELRCDPISGHTALYWYRQSLGQGLEFLIYFQGNSAPDKSGLPSDRFSAERTGGSVSTLTIQRTQQEDSAVYLCASSPPGVRGSTDPQYFGPGTRLTVL.

The table lists this clonotype with a few counts. The DNA of the CDR3 is TGTGCCAGCAGGGGGGGTCAAAATCAGCCCCAGCATTTT. The encoded protein is CASRGGQNQPQHF. The chain couples TRBV6-2 or TRBV6-3 to TRBJ1-5; perhaps TRBD1 as D (5 bases). This CDR3 has 13 residues. V gave up 6 bases and J gave up 4 bases, with 10 bases separating them. Germline V CDR1 and CDR2: MNHEY, SVGEGT.

This clonotype was seen at least ten times. The chain has TRBV6-5 and TRBJ1-3, with D hard to call. V shed 4 bases and J shed 7 bases, with 14 bases lying between them. The germline gives CDR1 MNHEY, CDR2 SVGAGI. This CDR3 is built from 14 residues. The CDR3 is CASSSPRAENTIYF. CDR3 nucleotide sequence: TGTGCCAGCAGTTCCCCCCGAGCAGAGAACACCATATATTTT.

This clonotype turned up a few times. The chain combines TRBV6-5 with TRBJ1-2; 8 bases map to TRBD1. The germline V gene has CDR1 MNHEY and CDR2 SVGAGI. Trimming at V came to 5 bases and at J to 4 bases, leaving 9 bases not matched to a gene. The length of the CDR3 is 15 residues. CDR3 protein: CASSTRQGPPYGYTF. The CDR3 DNA sequence: TGTGCCAGCAGTACCCGACAGGGGCCCCCCTATGGCTACACCTTC.

The chain employs TRBV20-1 and TRBJ2-7; TRBD1 might be the D (6 bases). In germline, CDR1 is DFQATT, CDR2 SNEGSKA (reference sequence). The germline V and J ends were trimmed by 4 bases and 0 bases, with 13 bases remaining between them. The CDR3 covers 14 residues. The CDR3 spells CSAKGTLSSYEQYF. CDR3 nucleotide sequence: TGCAGTGCTAAAGGGACATTGAGCTCCTACGAGCAGTACTTC.

This clonotype appeared many times. The rearrangement uses TRBV18 and TRBJ2-5, with D unclear. CDR1 is KGHSH, CDR2 LQKENI, per germline. V was clipped by 3 bases and J by 4 bases, with 12 bases between them. The CDR3 has 14 residues. CDR3: CASSPDDFPETQYF. DNA for the CDR3: TGTGCCAGCTCACCCGACGACTTTCCAGAGACCCAGTACTTC.

For this clonotype: Given a much more abundant clone one base away, this may be a read error. The chain combines TRBV11-3 with TRBJ2-1; no clear D. The CDR3 runs 13 residues. The V gene's germline CDR1 is SGHNT and CDR2 YENEEA. V lost 1 base and J 15 bases, leaving 16 bases between the germline ends. The CDR3 spells CASSLGRRALLFF. CDR3 DNA sequence: TGTGCCAGCAGCTTAGGTAGACGAGCCCTACTGTTCTTC.

In its sample, this clonotype was seen many times. It is likely a read error, because the conserved phenylalanine at the end of the CDR3 is missing. The DNA is left out, because the CDR3 cannot be placed on it with certainty; the CDR3 is given as TCRdb lists it. The chain combines TRBV7-3 with TRBJ2-1; TRBD1, the table's D call, lacks a check against the DNA. Per germline, CDR1 SGHTA and CDR2 FQGTGA. Including both end residues, the CDR3 is 12 amino acids long. The CDR3 region is CASSLTGTPRWI.

This clonotype came up many times. The V call is TRBV7-2, the J call TRBJ1-3; unclear D gene. This CDR3 comprises 15 residues. Trimming pared 2 bases from V and 0 bases from J, leaving 8 bases between. In germline, CDR1 is SGHTA, CDR2 FQGNSA. DNA for the CDR3: TGTGCCAGCAGCTTAACACGGAACTCTGGAAACACCATATATTTT. Translated: CASSLTRNSGNTIYF.

Comment on this clonotype: At one of its ends the junction is not consistent with the germline gene, which may arise from a read error. This chain links TRBV7-8 with TRBJ2-4; 9 positions agree with TRBD1. Germline V lookup: CDR1 SGHVS, CDR2 FQNEAQ. The CDR3 covers 15 residues. The CDR3 DNA is TGTGCCAGCAGCATAACCGGGACAGGGAAAAACACTCAGTACTTC. Protein sequence: CASSITGTGKNTQYF.

CDR3 residues: CASSLVFDGNTEAFF. The DNA for the CDR3 is TGTGCCAGCAGCTTAGTCTTTGACGGGAACACTGAAGCTTTCTTT. This chain connects TRBV7-6 to TRBJ1-1, with unresolved D. The CDR3 has 15 residues. Germline CDR1 SGHVS, CDR2 FNYEAQ. Trimming cost V 1 base and J 1 base, with 10 bases left between them.

The rearrangement uses TRBV5-5 and TRBJ1-2, with D perhaps matching TRBD1 (6 bases). V was pared by 3 bases and J by 8 bases, with 8 bases between. The V gene's germline CDR1 is SGHKS and CDR2 YYEKEE (reference sequence). The CDR3 contains 11 residues. In nucleotides, the CDR3 is TGTGCCAGCAGCTCCCAGGGGGGCTACACCTTC. This translates into CASSSQGGYTF.

This clonotype was seen at least ten times. The chain joins TRBV5-1 to TRBJ1-6; D gene uncertain. This CDR3 region has 15 residues. The germline CDR1 and CDR2 sequences are SGHRS and YFSETQ. Deletions cut 2 bases from V and 7 bases from J, with 13 bases between. CDR3 sequence: CASSLKEGGNSPLHF. CDR3 DNA sequence: TGCGCCAGCAGCTTAAAGGAGGGCGGCAATTCACCCCTCCACTTT.

This clonotype is a singleton in its sample. Possible read error: a much larger clone is one base away. The chain combines TRBV4-1 with TRBJ2-1, with 8 bases lining up with TRBD2. The CDR3 loop spans 15 amino acids. The germline gives CDR1 MGHRA, CDR2 YSYEKL. Unmatched junction bases numbered 7, after V lost 4 bases and J lost 5 bases. The CDR3 nucleotides read TGCGCCAGCAGCCTTAGACCGGGGGGGGACAATGAGCAGTTCTTC. It specifies CASSLRPGGDNEQFF.

A few counts support this clonotype. This may be a read error, as it is one base from a much larger clone. The V gene is TRBV20-1, the J gene TRBJ2-2, with TRBD2 matching over 10 bases. V lost 3 bases to trimming and J lost 4 bases; unmatched junction nucleotides: 8. From germline, CDR1 is DFQATT and CDR2 SNEGSKA (reference sequence). The CDR3 spans 16 residues. CDR3 residues: CSASRTSGETTGELFF. The CDR3 DNA follows: TGCAGTGCTAGCCGGACTAGCGGTGAGACCACCGGGGAGCTGTTTTTT.

This clonotype was seen at least ten times. The chain couples TRBV9 to TRBJ1-5; D uncertain. Germline CDR1 SGDLS, CDR2 YYNGEE. Between the trimmed V and J ends, which lost 4 bases and 3 bases, there was a span of 11 bases. This CDR3 has 14 amino acids. DNA of the CDR3: TGTGCCAGCAGCTCTCGACGGGACAATCAGCCCCAGCATTTT. Protein product: CASSSRRDNQPQHF. Together with reference TRBV9 and TRBJ1-5, the CDR3 gives the full variable domain: DSGVTQTPKHLITATGQRVTLRCSPRSGDLSVYWYQQSLDQGLQFLIQYYNGEERAKGNILERFSAQQFPDLHSELNLSSLELGDSALYFCASSSRRDNQPQHFGDGTRLSIL.

This clonotype was counted at least ten times. The CDR3 sequence: CASSFGGPENEQFF. DNA for the CDR3: TGCGCCAGCAGCTTTGGCGGGCCTGAGAATGAGCAGTTCTTC. The chain uses TRBV5-1 and TRBJ2-1; a weak D match, TRBD2 (5 bases). Trimming took off 2 bases at V and 7 bases at J, with 13 bases between the two ends. This CDR3 contains 14 residues. CDR1 and CDR2 from the germline V gene are SGHRS and YFSETQ.

This clonotype was recorded at least ten times. The J gene is TRBJ2-7, the V gene TRBV15; 11 positions match TRBD2. From germline, CDR1 is LNHNV and CDR2 YYDKDF (reference sequence). The CDR3 consists of 19 residues. J gave up 6 bases and V 0 bases, and 16 bases lay outside the gene matches. The CDR3 DNA is TGTGCCACCAGCAGAGATCGGCTAGCGGGAGGCCGAATCCTGGCCGAGCAGTACTTC. Translated: CATSRDRLAGGRILAEQYF.

This clonotype was seen ten or more times. V gene TRBV12-3 or TRBV12-4 combines with J gene TRBJ1-2; D is perhaps TRBD1 (5 bases). Between the trimmed V and J ends, which lost 7 bases and 6 bases, there was a span of 15 bases. The CDR3 has 13 residues. CDR3 amino acids: CASTWGGTDGYTF. Here the CDR3 DNA reads TGTGCCAGCACGTGGGGAGGGACTGATGGCTACACCTTC.